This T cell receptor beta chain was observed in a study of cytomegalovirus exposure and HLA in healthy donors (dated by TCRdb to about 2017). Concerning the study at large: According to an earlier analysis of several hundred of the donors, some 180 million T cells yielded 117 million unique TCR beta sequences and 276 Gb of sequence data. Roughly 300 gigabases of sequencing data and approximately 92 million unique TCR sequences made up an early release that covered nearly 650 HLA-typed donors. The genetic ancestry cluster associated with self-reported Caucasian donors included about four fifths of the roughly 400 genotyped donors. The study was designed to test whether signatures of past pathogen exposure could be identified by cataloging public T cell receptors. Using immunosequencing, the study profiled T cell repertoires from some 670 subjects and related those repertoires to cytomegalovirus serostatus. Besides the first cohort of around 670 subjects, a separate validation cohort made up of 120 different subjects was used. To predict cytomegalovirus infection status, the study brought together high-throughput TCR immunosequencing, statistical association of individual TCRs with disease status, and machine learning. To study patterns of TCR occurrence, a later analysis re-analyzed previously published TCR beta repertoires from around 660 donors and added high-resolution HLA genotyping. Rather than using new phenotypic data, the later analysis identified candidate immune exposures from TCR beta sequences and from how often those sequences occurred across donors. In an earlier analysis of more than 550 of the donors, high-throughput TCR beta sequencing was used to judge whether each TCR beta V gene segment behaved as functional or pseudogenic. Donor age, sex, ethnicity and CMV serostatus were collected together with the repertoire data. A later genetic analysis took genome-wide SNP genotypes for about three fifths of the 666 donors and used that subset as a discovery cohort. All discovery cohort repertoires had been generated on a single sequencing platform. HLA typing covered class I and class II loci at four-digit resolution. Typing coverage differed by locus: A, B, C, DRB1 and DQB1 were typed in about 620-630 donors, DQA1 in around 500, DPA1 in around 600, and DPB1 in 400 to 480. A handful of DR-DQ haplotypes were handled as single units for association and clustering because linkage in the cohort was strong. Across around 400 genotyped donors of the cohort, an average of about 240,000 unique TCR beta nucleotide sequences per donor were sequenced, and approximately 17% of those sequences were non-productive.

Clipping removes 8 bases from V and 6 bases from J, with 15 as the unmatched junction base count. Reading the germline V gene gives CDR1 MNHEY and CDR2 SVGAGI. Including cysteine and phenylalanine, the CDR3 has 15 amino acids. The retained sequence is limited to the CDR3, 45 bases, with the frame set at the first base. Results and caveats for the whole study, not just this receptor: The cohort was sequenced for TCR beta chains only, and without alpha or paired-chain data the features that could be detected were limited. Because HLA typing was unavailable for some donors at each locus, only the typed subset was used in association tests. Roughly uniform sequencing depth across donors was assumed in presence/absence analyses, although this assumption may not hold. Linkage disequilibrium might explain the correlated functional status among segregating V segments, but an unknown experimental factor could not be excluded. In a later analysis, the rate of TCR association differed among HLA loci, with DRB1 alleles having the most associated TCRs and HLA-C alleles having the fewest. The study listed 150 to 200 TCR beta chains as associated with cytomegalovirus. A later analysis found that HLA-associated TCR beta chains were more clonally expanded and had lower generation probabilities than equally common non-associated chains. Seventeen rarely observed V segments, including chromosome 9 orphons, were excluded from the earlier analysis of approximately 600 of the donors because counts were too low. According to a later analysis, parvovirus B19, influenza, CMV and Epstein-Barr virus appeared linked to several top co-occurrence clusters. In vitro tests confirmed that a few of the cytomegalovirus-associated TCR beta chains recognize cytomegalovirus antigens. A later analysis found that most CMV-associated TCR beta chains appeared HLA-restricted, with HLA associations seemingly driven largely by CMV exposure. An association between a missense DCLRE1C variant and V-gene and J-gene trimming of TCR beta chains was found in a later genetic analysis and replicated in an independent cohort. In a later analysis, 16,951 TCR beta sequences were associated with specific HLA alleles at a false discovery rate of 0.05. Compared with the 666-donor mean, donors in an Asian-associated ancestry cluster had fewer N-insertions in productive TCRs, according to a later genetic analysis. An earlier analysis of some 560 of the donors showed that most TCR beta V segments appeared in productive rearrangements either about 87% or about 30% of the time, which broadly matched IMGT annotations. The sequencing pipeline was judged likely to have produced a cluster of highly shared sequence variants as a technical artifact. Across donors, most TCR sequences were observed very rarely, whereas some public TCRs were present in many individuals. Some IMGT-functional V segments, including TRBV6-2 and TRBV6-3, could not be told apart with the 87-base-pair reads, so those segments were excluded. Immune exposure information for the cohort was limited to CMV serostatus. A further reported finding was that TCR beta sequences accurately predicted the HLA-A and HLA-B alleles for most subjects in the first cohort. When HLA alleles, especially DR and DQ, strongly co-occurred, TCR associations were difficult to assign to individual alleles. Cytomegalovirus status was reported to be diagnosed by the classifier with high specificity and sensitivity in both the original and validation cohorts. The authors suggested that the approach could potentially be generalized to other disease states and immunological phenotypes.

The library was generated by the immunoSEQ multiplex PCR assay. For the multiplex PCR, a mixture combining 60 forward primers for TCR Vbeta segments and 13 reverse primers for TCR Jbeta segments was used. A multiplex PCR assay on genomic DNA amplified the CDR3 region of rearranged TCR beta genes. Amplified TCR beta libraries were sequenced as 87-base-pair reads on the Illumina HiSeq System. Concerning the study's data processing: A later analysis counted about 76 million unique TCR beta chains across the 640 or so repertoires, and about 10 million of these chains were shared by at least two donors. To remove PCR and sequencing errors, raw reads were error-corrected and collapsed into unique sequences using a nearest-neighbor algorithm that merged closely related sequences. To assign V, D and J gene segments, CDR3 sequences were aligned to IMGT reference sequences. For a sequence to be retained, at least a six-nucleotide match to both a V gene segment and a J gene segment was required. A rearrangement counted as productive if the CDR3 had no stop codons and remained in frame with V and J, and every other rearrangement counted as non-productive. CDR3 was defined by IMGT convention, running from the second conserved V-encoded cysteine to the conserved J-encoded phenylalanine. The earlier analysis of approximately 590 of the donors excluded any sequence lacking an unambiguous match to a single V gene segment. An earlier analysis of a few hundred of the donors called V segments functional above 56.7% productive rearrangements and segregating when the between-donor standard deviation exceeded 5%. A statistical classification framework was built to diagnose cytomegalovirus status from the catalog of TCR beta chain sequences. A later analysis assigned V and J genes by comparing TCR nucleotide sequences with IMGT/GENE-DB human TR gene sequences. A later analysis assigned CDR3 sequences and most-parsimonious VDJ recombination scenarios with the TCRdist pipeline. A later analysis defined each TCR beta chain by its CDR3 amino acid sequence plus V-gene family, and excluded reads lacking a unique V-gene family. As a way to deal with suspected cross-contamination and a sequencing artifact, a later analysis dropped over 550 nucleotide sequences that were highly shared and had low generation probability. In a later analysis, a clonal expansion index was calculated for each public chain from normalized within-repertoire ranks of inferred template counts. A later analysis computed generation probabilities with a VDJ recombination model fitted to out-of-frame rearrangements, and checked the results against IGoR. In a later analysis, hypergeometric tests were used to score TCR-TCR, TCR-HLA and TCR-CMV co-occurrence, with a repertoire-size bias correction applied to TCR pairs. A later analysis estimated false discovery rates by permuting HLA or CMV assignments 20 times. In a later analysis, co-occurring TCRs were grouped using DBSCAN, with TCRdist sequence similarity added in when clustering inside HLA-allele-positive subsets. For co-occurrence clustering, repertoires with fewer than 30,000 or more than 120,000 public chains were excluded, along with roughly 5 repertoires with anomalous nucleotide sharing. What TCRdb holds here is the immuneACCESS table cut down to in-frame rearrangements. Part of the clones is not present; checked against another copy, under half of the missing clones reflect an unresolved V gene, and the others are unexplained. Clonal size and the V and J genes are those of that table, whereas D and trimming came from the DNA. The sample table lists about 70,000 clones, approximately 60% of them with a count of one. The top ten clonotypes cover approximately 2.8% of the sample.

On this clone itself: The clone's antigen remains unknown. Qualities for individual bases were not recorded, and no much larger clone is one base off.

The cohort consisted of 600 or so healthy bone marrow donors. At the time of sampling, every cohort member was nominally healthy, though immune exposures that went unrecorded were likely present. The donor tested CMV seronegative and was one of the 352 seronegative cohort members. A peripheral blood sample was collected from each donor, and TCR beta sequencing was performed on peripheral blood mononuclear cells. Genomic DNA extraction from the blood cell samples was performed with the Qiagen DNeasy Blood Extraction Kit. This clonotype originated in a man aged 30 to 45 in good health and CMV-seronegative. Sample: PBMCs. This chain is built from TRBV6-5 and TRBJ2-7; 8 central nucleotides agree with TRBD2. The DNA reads TGTGCCAGCTCCCCGGGGGGGGATCCTCCATCCGAGCAGTACTTC. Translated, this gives CASSPGGDPPSEQYF.